The 10 T cell receptor beta chains below come from one sample, sequenced in a study of memory CD4+ T cells and cytomegalovirus serostatus. Data came from immunoSEQ multiplex PCR; TCRdb stores just in-frame clones and leaves some out. The table shows about 64,000 clones, with approximately 80% occurring only once. Single viable CD3+CD4+CD8-CD45RO+ cells were sorted as the memory CD4+ T cells. The material sequenced was memory CD4+ T cells from blood. All receptors come from an adult in good health and CMV-seronegative.

This clone was seen a few times. This chain joins TRBV5-8 and TRBJ2-7, with TRBD1 matching 8 bases. CDR3 size: 15 residues. The germline V gene has CDR1 SGHTS and CDR2 YDEGEE. V lost 2 bases, J lost 4 bases, and 8 bases stayed unmatched. CDR3 sequence (DNA): TGTGCCAGCAGCTTTCCCCAGGGGGCTAGGTACGAGCAGTACTTC. This gives the protein CASSFPQGARYEQYF.

This rearrangement joins TRBV11-2 to TRBJ1-5; D remains unclear. The CDR3 sequence is 14 residues long. The germline V and J ends were trimmed by 3 bases and 3 bases, with 9 bases remaining between them. CDR1 and CDR2 from the germline V gene are SGHAT and FQNNGV. CDR3 coding DNA: TGTGCCAGCAGCTTGGACGGCCTCAATCAGCCCCAGCATTTT. Encoded protein: CASSLDGLNQPQHF.

The chain links TRBV25-1 to TRBJ1-1; 7 bases fit TRBD1. J was trimmed by 6 bases and V by 4 bases; bases with no gene match: 2. The CDR3 length is 12 residues. CDR1 and CDR2 from the germline V gene are MGHDK and SYGVNS. The CDR3, as DNA: TGTGCCAGCAGTGTAAGGGGGCCTGAAGCTTTCTTT. Translating gives CASSVRGPEAFF. The full variable domain, its missing parts supplied by reference TRBV25-1 and TRBJ1-1, is EADIYQTPRYLVIGTGKKITLECSQTMGHDKMYWYQQDPGMELHLIHYSYGVNSTEKGDLSSESTVSRIRTEHFPLTLESARPSHTSQYLCASSVRGPEAFFGQGTRLTVV.

The chain recombines TRBV28 with TRBJ2-5; D is possibly TRBD1 or TRBD2 (6 bases each). Germline CDR1 is MDHEN and CDR2 is SYDVKM. This CDR3 contains 13 residues. The V end lost 3 bases, the J end lost 6 bases, and 11 bases lay between the germline ends. This chain's CDR3 is CASSLGGEKTQYF. As DNA, the CDR3 is TGTGCCAGCAGTTTGGGGGGCGAAAAGACCCAGTACTTC.

The chain employs TRBV9 and TRBJ2-5; no reliable D call. V was shortened by 0 bases and J by 3 bases, with 12 bases between the two germline ends. Germline V gives CDR1 SGDLS, CDR2 YYNGEE. This CDR3 has 15 amino acids. The CDR3 reads CASSVGVIEEETQYF. The CDR3 nucleotides read TGTGCCAGCAGCGTAGGGGTTATAGAGGAAGAGACCCAGTACTTC.

The chain recombines TRBV7-2 with TRBJ1-3; D is possibly TRBD1 (6 bases). V lost 2 bases to trimming and J lost 2 bases, with 10 bases between them. The CDR3 totals 15 residues. Germline V lookup: CDR1 SGHTA, CDR2 FQGNSA. Here the CDR3 reads CASSLQGRTGNTIYF. CDR3 sequence (DNA): TGTGCCAGCAGCTTACAGGGGCGGACTGGAAACACCATATATTTT.

The rearrangement joins TRBV11-1 to TRBJ2-7; D gene uncertain. The V gene lost 3 bases and the J gene lost 3 bases, with 9 bases spanning the gap. Germline CDR1 reads SGHAT; CDR2 reads FQDESV (reference sequence). This CDR3 has 13 residues. The CDR3, as DNA: TGTGCCAGCAGCTTCAATACGGACTACGAGCAGTACTTC. It encodes CASSFNTDYEQYF.

This sequence joins TRBV30 and TRBJ1-5; D unresolved. Germline V gene sequence: CDR1 GTSNPN, CDR2 SVGIG (reference sequence). Trimming took 0 bases from V and 6 from J, leaving 12 bases between them. The CDR3 length is 14 residues. The CDR3 DNA is TGTGCCTGGAGTGTGAGGCAGTCGGCTCAGCCCCAGCATTTT. As protein: CAWSVRQSAQPQHF.

The chain combines TRBV18 with TRBJ1-2; weak D call: TRBD1 (5 bases). The CDR3 sequence is 13 residues long. Trimming took 3 bases from V and 10 from J, leaving 15 bases between them. Germline CDR1 is KGHSH and CDR2 is LQKENI. DNA of the CDR3: TGTGCCAGCTCACCGAACGATCGGGGGGACTACACCTTC. As protein: CASSPNDRGDYTF.

V usage is TRBV11-3 and J usage is TRBJ2-1, with D possibly called TRBD1 or TRBD2 (5 bases each). The V end lost 2 bases, the J end lost 9 bases, and 14 bases lay between the germline ends. Germline assignment: CDR1 SGHNT and CDR2 YENEEA. This CDR3 is built from 14 residues. This CDR3 reads CASSLWSKGSEQFF. Written as DNA, the CDR3 is TGTGCCAGCAGCTTATGGTCGAAGGGGAGTGAGCAGTTCTTC.